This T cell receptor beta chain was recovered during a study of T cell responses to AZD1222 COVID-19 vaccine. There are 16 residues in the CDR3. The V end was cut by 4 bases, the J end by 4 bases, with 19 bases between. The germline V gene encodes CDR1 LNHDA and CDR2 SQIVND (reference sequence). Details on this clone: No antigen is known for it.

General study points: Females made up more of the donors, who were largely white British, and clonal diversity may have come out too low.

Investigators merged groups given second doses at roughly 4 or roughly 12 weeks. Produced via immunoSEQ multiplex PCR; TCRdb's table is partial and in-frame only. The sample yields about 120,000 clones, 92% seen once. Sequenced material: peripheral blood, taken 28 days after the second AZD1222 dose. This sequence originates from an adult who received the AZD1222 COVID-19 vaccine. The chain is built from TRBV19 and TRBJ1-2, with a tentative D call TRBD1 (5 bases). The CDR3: CASSTTGTARIYGYTF. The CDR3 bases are TGTGCCAGTAGTACCACCGGGACGGCCAGGATCTATGGCTACACCTTC.